The clone carrying this T cell receptor (beta chain) has just a few counts. The antigen remains unidentified. Compared with germline, one end of the junction differs, possibly owing to a read error. PCR amplification relied on 60 Vbeta primers (plus 13 Jbeta primers). Using immunoSEQ multiplex PCR, the repertoire was profiled, and TCRdb retains in-frame clones only, with some absent. The repertoire includes 150,000 or so clones, 80% to 90% of them detected once, and approximately 0.8% sits in the top ten. The record originates from a study of cytomegalovirus exposure and HLA in healthy donors. Regarding the study as a whole: Among CMV-associated TCR beta chains, most appeared HLA-restricted in a later analysis. Later analysis identified 16,951 TCR beta sequences associated with HLA alleles, using a false discovery rate threshold of 0.05.

This clonotype was sampled from a woman between 18 and 29 years old in good health and CMV-seronegative. The sequencing sample was made of PBMCs.

CDR3 sequence (DNA): TGTGCCAGCTCGCCACCGGGACAGGGATCCCCCTACGAGCAGTACTTC. It yields the protein CASSPPGQGSPYEQYF. This chain joins TRBV18 and TRBJ2-7, with 9 bases lining up with TRBD1. The germline V gene encodes CDR1 KGHSH and CDR2 LQKENI. This CDR3 spans 16 amino acids.